What follows describes a single T cell receptor (beta chain). The antigen is unknown. These data come from a study of cytomegalovirus exposure and HLA in healthy donors. Study results and limitations: Later work showed greater clonal expansion in HLA-associated TCR beta chains than in equally common others.

PCR primers comprised 60 Vbeta and 13 Jbeta primers. The data were produced by immunoSEQ multiplex PCR, yet TCRdb's version contains in-frame clones alone and is incomplete. The data contain about 180,000 clones, approximately 84% of them singletons. The V end lost 6 bases, the J end lost 7 bases, and 10 bases lay between the germline ends. There are 12 residues in the CDR3. Germline V lookup: CDR1 SEHNR, CDR2 FQNEAQ (reference sequence). This sequence was found in a boy between 2 and 10 years old in good health and CMV-seronegative. V is TRBV7-9 and J is TRBJ2-1; D unresolved. Sequencing input: PBMCs. CDR3 nucleotides: TGTGCCAGCAGATTCGCCGGGAATGAGCAGTTCTTC. This encodes CASRFAGNEQFF.